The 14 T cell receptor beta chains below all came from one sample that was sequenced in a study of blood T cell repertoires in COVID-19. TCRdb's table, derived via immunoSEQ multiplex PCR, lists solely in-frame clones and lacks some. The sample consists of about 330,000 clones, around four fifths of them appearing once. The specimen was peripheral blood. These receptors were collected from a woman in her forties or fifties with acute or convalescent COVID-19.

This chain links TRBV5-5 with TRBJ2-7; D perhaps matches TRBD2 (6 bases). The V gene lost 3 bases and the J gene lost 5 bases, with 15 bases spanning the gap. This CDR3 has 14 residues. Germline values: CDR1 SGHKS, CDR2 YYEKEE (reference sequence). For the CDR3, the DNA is TGTGCCAGCAGCTCCGGGACTGAGGTAAACGAGCAGTACTTC. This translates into CASSSGTEVNEQYF.

The CDR3 loop is CASSPETGDEKLFF. As DNA, the CDR3 is TGTGCCAGCTCACCTGAGACAGGGGATGAAAAACTGTTTTTT. This sequence joins TRBV18 and TRBJ1-4, with TRBD1 matching 8 bases. J was trimmed by 6 bases and V by 3 bases; bases with no gene match: 3. This CDR3 is built from 14 residues. Per germline, CDR1 KGHSH and CDR2 LQKENI.

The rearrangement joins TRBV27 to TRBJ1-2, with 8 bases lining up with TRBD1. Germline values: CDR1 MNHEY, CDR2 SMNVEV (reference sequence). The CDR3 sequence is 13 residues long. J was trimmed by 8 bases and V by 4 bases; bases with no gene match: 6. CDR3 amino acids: CASSSTGVRGYTF. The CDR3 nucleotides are TGTGCCAGCAGTTCGACAGGGGTACGGGGCTACACCTTC.

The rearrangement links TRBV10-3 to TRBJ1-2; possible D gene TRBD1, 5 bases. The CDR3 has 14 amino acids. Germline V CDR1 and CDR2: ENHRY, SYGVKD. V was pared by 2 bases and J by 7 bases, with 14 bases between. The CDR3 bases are TGTGCCATCAGTGAGGTTCAGGGAATGGGTGGCTACACCTTC. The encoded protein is CAISEVQGMGGYTF.

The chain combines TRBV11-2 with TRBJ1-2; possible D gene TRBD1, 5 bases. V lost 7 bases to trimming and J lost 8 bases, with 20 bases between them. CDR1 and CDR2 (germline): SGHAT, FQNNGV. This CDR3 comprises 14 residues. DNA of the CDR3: TGTGCCAGCACCCCGGGGGGTGAGGGGCAAGGCTACACCTTC. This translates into CASTPGGEGQGYTF.

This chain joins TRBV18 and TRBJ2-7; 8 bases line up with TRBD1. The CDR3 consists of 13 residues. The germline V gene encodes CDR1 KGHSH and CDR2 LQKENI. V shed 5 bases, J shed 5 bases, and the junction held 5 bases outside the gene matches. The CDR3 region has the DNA TGTGCCAGCTCAGCGGGACAGGTAGACGAGCAGTACGTC. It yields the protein CASSAGQVDEQYV.

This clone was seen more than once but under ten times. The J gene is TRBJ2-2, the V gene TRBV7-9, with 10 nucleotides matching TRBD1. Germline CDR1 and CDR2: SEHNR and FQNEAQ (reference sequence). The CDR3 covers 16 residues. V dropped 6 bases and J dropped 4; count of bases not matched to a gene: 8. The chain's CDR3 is CASRSTGTGVTGELFF. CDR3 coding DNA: TGTGCCAGCAGATCTACCGGGACAGGGGTCACCGGGGAGCTGTTTTTT.

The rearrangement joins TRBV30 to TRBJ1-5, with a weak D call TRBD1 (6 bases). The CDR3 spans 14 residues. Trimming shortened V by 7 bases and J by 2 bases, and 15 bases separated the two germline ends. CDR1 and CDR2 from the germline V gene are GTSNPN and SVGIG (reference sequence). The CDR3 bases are TGTGCCTCTCAGACGGGGGGCGGCAATCAGCCCCAGCATTTT. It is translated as CASQTGGGNQPQHF.

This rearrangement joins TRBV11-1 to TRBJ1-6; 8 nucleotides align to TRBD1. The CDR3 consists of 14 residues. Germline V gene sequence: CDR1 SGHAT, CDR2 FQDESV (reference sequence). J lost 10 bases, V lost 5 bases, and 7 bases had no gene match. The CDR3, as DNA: TGTGCCAGCAGCCGCGGACAGGGTCAATCACCCCTCCACTTT. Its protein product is CASSRGQGQSPLHF.

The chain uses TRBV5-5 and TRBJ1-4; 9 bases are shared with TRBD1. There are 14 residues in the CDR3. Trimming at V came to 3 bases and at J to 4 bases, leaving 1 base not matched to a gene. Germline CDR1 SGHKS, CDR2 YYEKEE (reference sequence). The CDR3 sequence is CASSSTGGNEKLFF. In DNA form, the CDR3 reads TGTGCCAGCAGCTCGACAGGGGGTAATGAAAAACTGTTTTTT.

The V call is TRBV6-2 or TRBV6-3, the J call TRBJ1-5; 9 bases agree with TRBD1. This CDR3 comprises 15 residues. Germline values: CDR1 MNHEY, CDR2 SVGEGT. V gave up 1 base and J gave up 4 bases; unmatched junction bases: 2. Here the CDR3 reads CASSYWGQGNQPQHF. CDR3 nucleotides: TGTGCCAGCAGTTACTGGGGACAGGGAAATCAGCCCCAGCATTTT.

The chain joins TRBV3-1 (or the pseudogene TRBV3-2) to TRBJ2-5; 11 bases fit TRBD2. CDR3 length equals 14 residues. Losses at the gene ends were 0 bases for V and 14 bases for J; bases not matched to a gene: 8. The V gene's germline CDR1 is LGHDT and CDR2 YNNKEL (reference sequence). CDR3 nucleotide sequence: TGTGCCAGCAGCCAAGAAAGTGGGACTAGCGGCTCATACTTC. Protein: CASSQESGTSGSYF.

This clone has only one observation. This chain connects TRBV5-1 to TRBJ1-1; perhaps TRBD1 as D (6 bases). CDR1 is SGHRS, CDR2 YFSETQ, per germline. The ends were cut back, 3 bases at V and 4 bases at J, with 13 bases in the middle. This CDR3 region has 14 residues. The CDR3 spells CASSSQGGGTEAFF. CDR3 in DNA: TGCGCCAGCAGCTCCCAGGGAGGGGGCACTGAAGCTTTCTTT.

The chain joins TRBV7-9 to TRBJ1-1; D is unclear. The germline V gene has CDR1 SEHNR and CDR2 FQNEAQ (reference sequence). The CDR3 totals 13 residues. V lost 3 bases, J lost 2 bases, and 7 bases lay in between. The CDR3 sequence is CASSLRFNTEAFF. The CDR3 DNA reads TGTGCCAGCAGCTTGCGATTTAACACTGAAGCTTTCTTT.